Listed here are 24 T cell receptor beta chains from one sample, sequenced in a study of blood T cell repertoires in COVID-19. This table comes from immunoSEQ multiplex PCR, and its TCRdb copy is limited to in-frame clones, with some not included. Of roughly 100,000 clones in the sample, approximately 88% were seen once. The sequenced sample consisted of peripheral blood. The source is a human donor in a cohort sampled during active COVID-19.

The V call is TRBV29-1, the J call TRBJ2-1, with 7 nucleotides matching TRBD1. This CDR3 comprises 12 residues. J gave up 5 bases and V 6 bases, and 4 bases lay outside the gene matches. The germline V gene encodes CDR1 SQVTM and CDR2 ANQGSEA. CDR3 nucleotide sequence: TGCAGCGTCCTACAGGGGAACAATGAGCAGTTCTTC. Protein product: CSVLQGNNEQFF.

This chain links TRBV25-1 with TRBJ2-3, with 15 bases aligning to TRBD2. Germline assignment: CDR1 MGHDK and CDR2 SYGVNS. V dropped 6 bases and J dropped 4; count of bases not matched to a gene: 5. This CDR3 contains 16 residues. Here the CDR3 DNA reads TGTGCCAGCAGGGGGACTAGCGGGAGGAGGGCAGATACGCAGTATTTT. Translating it yields CASRGTSGRRADTQYF.

The rearrangement uses TRBV6-6 and TRBJ2-1; 7 positions match TRBD1. V shed 6 bases, J shed 15 bases, and the junction held 14 bases outside the gene matches. Germline V gene lookup returns CDR1 MNHNY and CDR2 SVGAGI (reference sequence). The CDR3 runs to 13 residues. In nucleotides, the CDR3 is TGTGCCAGCAGCCCGCAGTCGGCAGGGGGTCTGTTCTTC. Translated, it gives CASSPQSAGGLFF.

The chain has TRBV11-2 and TRBJ2-3; D perhaps matches TRBD2 (6 bases). The CDR3 runs 16 residues. Germline lookup yields CDR1 SGHAT and CDR2 FQNNGV. V was shortened by 5 bases and J by 3 bases, with 18 bases between the two germline ends. The CDR3 DNA is TGTGCCAGCAGCCCTCTCCCTGCAGGAGGGACAGATACGCAGTATTTT. Protein product: CASSPLPAGGTDTQYF.

CDR3 nucleotides: TGTGCCAGCAGCTTCGGGACTCCTCTGATGGATACGCAGTATTTT. Protein product: CASSFGTPLMDTQYF. The rearrangement uses TRBV11-3 and TRBJ2-3; a weak D match, TRBD2 (6 bases). Per the germline V gene, CDR1 is SGHNT and CDR2 is YENEEA. The V and J ends lost 3 bases and 6 bases respectively, with 16 bases between them. The CDR3 consists of 15 residues. Using reference TRBV11-3 and TRBJ2-3 for the parts outside the CDR3, the full variable domain is EAGVVQSPRYKIIEKKQPVAFWCNPISGHNTLYWYLQNLGQGPELLIRYENEEAVDDSQLPKDRFSAERLKGVDSTLKIQPAELGDSAVYLCASSFGTPLMDTQYFGPGTRLTVL.

The J gene is TRBJ1-4, the V gene TRBV4-3; TRBD1 might be the D (5 bases). This CDR3 spans 16 amino acids. Trimming removed 0 bases from V and 8 bases from J, with 16 bases in between. From germline, CDR1 is LGHNA and CDR2 YSLEER. CDR3 DNA sequence: TGCGCCAGCAGCCAAGATGTCCGCGGGGCTGGGGAAAAACTGTTTTTT. This sequence encodes CASSQDVRGAGEKLFF.

This chain connects TRBV13 to TRBJ2-1; TRBD2 matches at 8 bases. There are 17 residues in the CDR3. Trimming at V came to 1 base and at J to 3 bases, leaving 8 bases not matched to a gene. Germline CDR1 and CDR2: PRHDT and FYEKMQ (reference sequence). In DNA form, the CDR3 reads TGTGCCAGCAGCTTAGCCAGCTCGGGAGGGTTCTACAATGAGCAGTTCTTC. It translates to CASSLASSGGFYNEQFF.

The V and J genes are TRBV2 and TRBJ2-5; 12 bases fit TRBD1. The V and J ends lost 7 bases and 4 bases, in that order; junction bases with no gene match: 7. CDR1 SNHLY and CDR2 FYNNEI come from the germline V gene. The CDR3 runs to 15 residues. CDR3 nucleotide sequence: TGTGCCAGCACTCGACAGGGACAGGGGGCAGAGACCCAGTACTTC. This sequence encodes CASTRQGQGAETQYF.

This clone was observed a few times. The V and J genes are TRBV19 and TRBJ1-5; D uncertain. The germline V gene has CDR1 LNHDA and CDR2 SQIVND (reference sequence). The germline V and J ends were trimmed by 3 bases and 8 bases, with 11 bases remaining between them. There are 13 residues in the CDR3. CDR3 loop: CASSINVREPQHF. CDR3 sequence (DNA): TGTGCCAGTAGTATCAACGTTAGAGAGCCCCAGCATTTT.

V gene TRBV12-3 or TRBV12-4 combines with J gene TRBJ2-4; D not resolved. The CDR3 is 13 amino acids. The V gene lost 3 bases and the J gene lost 0 bases, with 3 bases spanning the gap. CDR3 region: CASSFLAKNIQYF. In DNA form, the CDR3 reads TGTGCCAGCAGTTTCCTAGCCAAAAACATTCAGTACTTC.

CDR3 protein: CASSRELSYEQYF. CDR3 in DNA: TGTGCCAGCAGCAGGGAACTCTCCTACGAGCAGTACTTC. The chain is built from TRBV2 and TRBJ2-7; weak D call: TRBD1 (5 bases). Germline-derived CDR1 and CDR2 are SNHLY and FYNNEI. CDR3 length: 13 residues. The V end lost 6 bases, the J end lost 0 bases, and 9 bases lay between the germline ends.

V and J are TRBV28 and TRBJ2-6; tentative D call: TRBD2 (6 bases). With 6 bases removed from V and 3 bases from J, the gap between germline ends came to 18 bases. The CDR3 extends over 17 amino acids. CDR1 and CDR2 (germline): MDHEN, SYDVKM. CDR3: CASSLLPGGGGANVLTF. For the CDR3, the DNA is TGTGCCAGCAGCCTGCTCCCCGGGGGAGGTGGGGCCAACGTCCTGACTTTC. Using reference TRBV28 and TRBJ2-6 for the parts outside the CDR3, the full variable domain is DVKVTQSSRYLVKRTGEKVFLECVQDMDHENMFWYRQDPGLGLRLIYFSYDVKMKEKGDIPEGYSVSREKKERFSLILESASTNQTSMYLCASSLLPGGGGANVLTFGAGSRLTVL.

This clone was recorded a few times. V and J are TRBV11-2 and TRBJ1-6; D is undetermined. Germline V gene data show CDR1 as SGHAT and CDR2 as FQNNGV. There are 13 residues in the CDR3. Trimming cost V 1 base and J 13 bases, with 11 bases left between them. CDR3 sequence reads: CASSLGRVDPLHF. The DNA for the CDR3 is TGTGCCAGCAGCTTAGGGAGGGTGGATCCCCTCCACTTT.

J is TRBJ1-6 and V is TRBV9, with D possibly TRBD1 on 6 matching bases. This CDR3 has 15 residues. Trimming shortened V by 3 bases and J by 7 bases, and 14 bases separated the two germline ends. Germline V gene sequence: CDR1 SGDLS, CDR2 YYNGEE. CDR3 amino acids: CASSASSGANSPLHF. The CDR3 nucleotides read TGTGCCAGCAGCGCTAGCTCAGGGGCGAATTCACCCCTCCACTTT.

The gene calls are TRBV6-4 and TRBJ2-7; 16 bases map to TRBD2. From germline, CDR1 is MRHNA and CDR2 SNTAGT. The J segment lost 2 bases and the V segment lost 6 bases, leaving 4 bases of the junction unmatched. The CDR3 length is 16 residues. The CDR3 spells CASSPGLAGGPYEQYF. In nucleotides, the CDR3 is TGTGCCAGCAGCCCGGGACTAGCGGGAGGGCCCTACGAGCAGTACTTC.

The chain is built from TRBV7-3 and TRBJ2-7, with 12 bases matching TRBD2. CDR3 size: 13 residues. J was trimmed by 7 bases and V by 2 bases; bases with no gene match: 0. The V gene's germline CDR1 is SGHTA and CDR2 FQGTGA. The CDR3 is CASSLGLAGEQYF. The CDR3 coding sequence is TGTGCCAGCAGCTTAGGACTAGCGGGAGAGCAGTACTTC. Variable domain in full (rest from reference TRBV7-3 and TRBJ2-7): GAGVSQTPSNKVTEKGKYVELRCDPISGHTALYWYRQSLGQGPEFLIYFQGTGAADDSGLPNDRFFAVRPEGSVSTLKIQRTERGDSAVYLCASSLGLAGEQYFGPGTRLTVT.

The chain carries TRBV7-6 and TRBJ2-5, with TRBD2 matching over 12 bases. This CDR3 region has 16 residues. Germline V gene data show CDR1 as SGHVS and CDR2 as FNYEAQ. Trimming cost V 1 base and J 5 bases; bases outside gene matches: 5. This CDR3 is CASSLGLAGVGETQYF. Here the CDR3 DNA reads TGTGCCAGCAGCTTAGGACTAGCGGGAGTGGGTGAGACCCAGTACTTC.

This clone has only one observation. The chain has TRBV3-1 (or the pseudogene TRBV3-2) and TRBJ2-1; 7 bases align to TRBD1. Germline V CDR1 and CDR2: LGHDT, YNNKEL (reference sequence). V lost 3 bases to trimming and J lost 6 bases; unmatched junction nucleotides: 5. This CDR3 spans 14 amino acids. CDR3 nucleotides: TGTGCCAGCAGCCACCCGGGACAGTCCAATGAGCAGTTCTTC. Protein sequence: CASSHPGQSNEQFF.

J is TRBJ2-1 and V is TRBV3-1 (or the pseudogene TRBV3-2); TRBD2 agrees at 14 bases. Germline CDR1 and CDR2: LGHDT and YNNKEL (reference sequence). V shed 10 bases and J 13 bases; nucleotides not matched to a gene: 12. The CDR3 is made up of 14 amino acids. In DNA, the CDR3 is TGTGCCACCGTGGAGACTAGCGGGAGGGCCCGACAGTTCTTC. This gives the protein CATVETSGRARQFF.

J is TRBJ1-5 and V is TRBV28; possibly TRBD1 for D (5 bases). This CDR3 is built from 14 residues. V lost 7 bases to trimming and J lost 5 bases, with 15 bases between them. Germline CDR1 and CDR2: MDHEN and SYDVKM. CDR3 region: CASTPGLMDQPQHF. CDR3 bases: TGTGCCAGCACGCCAGGGCTTATGGATCAGCCCCAGCATTTT. The full variable domain, in which reference TRBV28 and TRBJ1-5 provide the parts outside the CDR3, is DVKVTQSSRYLVKRTGEKVFLECVQDMDHENMFWYRQDPGLGLRLIYFSYDVKMKEKGDIPEGYSVSREKKERFSLILESASTNQTSMYLCASTPGLMDQPQHFGDGTRLSIL.

The chain employs TRBV11-2 and TRBJ2-3; tentatively, D is TRBD2 (5 bases). CDR3 length: 12 residues. CDR1 SGHAT and CDR2 FQNNGV come from the germline V gene. The ends were cut back, 8 bases at V and 5 bases at J, with 11 bases in the middle. CDR3 amino acids: CASDSAGDTQYF. CDR3 DNA sequence: TGTGCCAGCGACTCCGCGGGAGATACGCAGTATTTT.

Here the CDR3 DNA reads TGCGCCAGCAGTGAGTTTTTGGGGGAGGGACTAAATGAGCAGTTCTTC. It specifies CASSEFLGEGLNEQFF. The chain combines TRBV10-2 with TRBJ2-1, with 7 bases identical to TRBD2. The germline CDR1 and CDR2 sequences are WSHSY and SAAADI. The CDR3 is 16 amino acids. V dropped 1 base and J dropped 7; count of bases not matched to a gene: 10.

The rearrangement links TRBV7-8 to TRBJ2-7, with D unresolved. Germline V gene data show CDR1 as SGHVS and CDR2 as FQNEAQ. CDR3 length equals 12 residues. Trimming removed 3 bases at V and 1 base at J, with 4 bases between. CDR3 in DNA: TGTGCCAGCAGCTTCGTATCCTACGAGCAGTACTTC. This codes for CASSFVSYEQYF.

This rearrangement joins TRBV4-1 to TRBJ2-6, with D tentatively TRBD1 (6 bases). Trimming removed 6 bases from V and 0 bases from J, with 12 bases in between. The CDR3 covers 16 residues. The V gene's germline CDR1 is MGHRA and CDR2 YSYEKL. This chain's CDR3 is CASRQGIFSGANVLTF. The CDR3 DNA reads as TGCGCCAGCAGGCAGGGGATCTTCTCTGGGGCCAACGTCCTGACTTTC.